This T cell receptor (beta chain) was sequenced during a study of human T cells and chemical hapten exposure. Time point here: pre-sensitization, week 0. Treatment reported: therapeutic diphenylcyclopropenone sensitization with weekly scalp DPC. Trimming shortened V by 2 bases and J by 7 bases, and 8 bases separated the two germline ends. Germline assignment: CDR1 SQVTM and CDR2 ANQGSEA. The CDR3 length is 11 residues. This clonotype was counted only a few times. MiXCR was run by TCRdb on the RACE reads, yielding one entry per CDR3 protein. Of some 74,000 distinct CDR3 sequences in the sample, about 14% are singletons; the top ten hold more than 3.5%.

This clonotype was obtained from a woman aged 50 to 65 with alopecia areata. Some clones in this sample may be carry-over from other donors' samples. The sequencing here drew on whole blood, taken in connection with sensitization to the hapten diphenylcyclopropenone (DPC). The chain has TRBV29-1 and TRBJ1-1; D is ambiguous. In DNA form, the CDR3 reads TGCAGCGTTGAATGGCAGCTTGAAGCTTTCTTT. Translation gives CSVEWQLEAFF. Drawing the rest from reference TRBV29-1 and TRBJ1-1, the complete variable domain is SAVISQKPSRDICQRGTSLTIQCQVDSQVTMMFWYRQQPGQSLTLIATANQGSEATYESGFVIDKFPISRPNLTFSTLTVSNMSPEDSSIYLCSVEWQLEAFFGQGTRLTVV.